These T cell receptor beta chains were read from a single sample in a study of T cell responses to AZD1222 COVID-19 vaccine. Sequencing was performed with immunoSEQ multiplex PCR; in TCRdb, only in-frame clones are kept and a portion is missing. Of 150,000 to 200,000 clones listed, approximately 90% are singletons. Sequenced here: peripheral blood, sampled 28 days after the second dose of the MenACWY control vaccine. The source of these receptors is an adult who received the MenACWY meningococcal vaccine as a control. Each CDR3 is given with its conserved first and last residue. A D gene is named only where the DNA matches it firmly. Expanded clones get a size class; other rows say once, few or many, or leave the size out.

clone size | CDR3 length | D gene | J gene | V gene | CDR3 protein | CDR3 DNA
NA | 15 | TRBD1 | TRBJ1-2 | TRBV28 | CASSYPLGQGDGYTF | TGTGCCAGCAGTTATCCATTGGGACAGGGAGACGGCTACACCTTC
once | 14 | NA | TRBJ2-1 | TRBV11-2 | CASSLGRGPREQFF | TGTGCCAGCAGCTTGGGGCGGGGCCCAAGGGAGCAGTTCTTC
NA | 15 | NA | TRBJ1-1 | TRBV11-2 | CASSLGPVMNTEAFF | TGTGCCAGCAGCTTAGGTCCCGTTATGAACACTGAAGCTTTCTTT
NA | 16 | NA | TRBJ2-5 | TRBV19 | CASSMGAQGWGETQYF | TGTGCCAGTAGTATGGGAGCACAGGGTTGGGGAGAGACCCAGTACTTC
NA | 16 | NA | TRBJ1-1 | TRBV7-9 | CASSSGHGATLGEAFF | TGTGCCAGCAGCTCTGGACACGGGGCCACCCTCGGTGAAGCTTTCTTT
NA | 14 | TRBD1 | TRBJ1-4 | TRBV27 | CASSNRDRAEKLFF | TGTGCCAGCAGTAACCGGGACAGGGCTGAAAAACTGTTTTTT
NA | 13 | NA | TRBJ2-5 | TRBV9 | CASSVAATGTQYF | TGTGCCAGCAGCGTAGCAGCAACGGGGACCCAGTACTTC
NA | 14 | NA | TRBJ1-5 | TRBV11-2 | CASSFSTGNQPQHF | TGTGCCAGCAGCTTTTCGACAGGCAATCAGCCCCAGCATTTT
NA | 14 | NA | TRBJ2-7 | TRBV7-2 | CASSLGGDSYEQYF | TGTGCCAGCAGCTTAGGAGGCGACTCCTACGAGCAGTACTTC
NA | 14 | TRBD1 | TRBJ1-2 | TRBV28 | CASSQPPQGNGYTF | TGTGCCAGCAGTCAACCCCCACAGGGGAATGGCTACACCTTC
NA | 14 | NA | TRBJ2-7 | TRBV9 | CASSVVGGSYEQYF | TGTGCCAGCAGCGTAGTAGGGGGCTCCTACGAGCAGTACTTC
NA | 13 | NA | TRBJ2-7 | TRBV28 | CASETGPSYEQYF | TGTGCCAGCGAGACAGGTCCATCCTACGAGCAGTACTTC
NA | 13 | TRBD2 | TRBJ2-7 | TRBV28 | CASSSGGGYEQYF | TGTGCCAGCAGTTCCGGGGGGGGCTACGAGCAGTACTTC
once | 14 | NA | TRBJ1-5 | TRBV2 | CASSVSRSNQPQHF | TGTGCCAGCAGTGTGTCAAGAAGCAATCAGCCCCAGCATTTT
NA | 15 | NA | TRBJ2-3 | TRBV19 | CASTQGGVPTDTQYF | TGTGCCAGTACACAGGGCGGCGTCCCCACAGATACGCAGTATTTT
NA | 15 | NA | TRBJ1-6 | TRBV28 | CASSGRTGKNSPLHF | TGTGCCAGCAGTGGGCGCACAGGGAAAAATTCACCCCTCCACTTT
NA | 14 | TRBD1 | TRBJ1-1 | TRBV3-1/TRBV3-2 | CASSHSSQGTEAFF | TGTGCCAGCAGCCATTCCTCACAGGGGACTGAAGCTTTCTTT
NA | 12 | NA | TRBJ1-2 | TRBV9 | CASSVAEDGYTF | TGTGCCAGCAGCGTAGCCGAGGATGGCTACACCTTC
NA | 16 | NA | TRBJ2-5 | TRBV4-2 | CASSQDHGGPSGTQYF | TGTGCCAGCAGCCAAGATCACGGGGGCCCCTCAGGGACCCAGTACTTC
NA | 16 | NA | TRBJ1-1 | TRBV5-4 | CASSLTNMRVTAEAFF | TGTGCCAGCAGCTTGACGAATATGAGGGTAACCGCTGAAGCTTTCTTT
NA | 14 | NA | TRBJ1-1 | TRBV3-1/TRBV3-2 | CASTFGGGNTEAFF | TGTGCCAGCACCTTCGGGGGGGGTAACACTGAAGCTTTCTTT
NA | 15 | NA | TRBJ2-5 | TRBV10-1 | CASAGKSGSQETQYF | TGCGCCAGTGCGGGGAAAAGCGGTTCGCAAGAGACCCAGTACTTC
NA | 15 | TRBD1 | TRBJ1-4 | TRBV18 | CASSPEAGGDEKLFF | TGTGCCAGCTCACCCGAGGCAGGGGGTGATGAAAAACTGTTTTTT
NA | 16 | TRBD1 | TRBJ2-7 | TRBV23-1 | CASSRGPGQSSYEQYF | TGCGCCAGCAGCCGGGGCCCGGGACAGAGCTCCTACGAGCAGTACTTC
NA | 14 | NA | TRBJ1-2 | TRBV18 | CASSMIGGREGYTF | TGTGCCAGCTCAATGATCGGGGGGCGTGAAGGCTACACCTTC
NA | 17 | TRBD1 | TRBJ1-1 | TRBV4-2 | CASSRRAGGAGNTEAFF | TGTGCCAGCAGCCGAAGGGCAGGGGGCGCCGGGAACACTGAAGCTTTCTTT
once | 16 | NA | TRBJ2-2 | TRBV1 | CTSSQGGAGDTGELFF | TGCACCAGCAGCCAAGGGGGAGCGGGAGACACCGGGGAGCTGTTTTTT
NA | 16 | NA | TRBJ1-2 | TRBV4-3 | CASSQEVGLANYGYTF | TGCGCCAGCAGCCAAGAAGTAGGCCTAGCTAACTATGGCTACACCTTC
NA | 14 | NA | TRBJ2-5 | TRBV28 | CASSFEQGSVTQYF | TGTGCCAGCAGTTTTGAACAGGGTAGTGTGACCCAGTACTTC
NA | 15 | NA | TRBJ2-7 | TRBV28 | CASIPQGRSSYEQYF | TGTGCCAGCATCCCCCAGGGGAGAAGCTCCTACGAGCAGTACTTC
once | 17 | TRBD1 | TRBJ1-2 | TRBV10-3 | CAISESAGTGSPSGYTF | TGTGCCATCAGTGAGTCAGCGGGGACAGGGTCTCCTAGCGGCTACACCTTC
NA | 16 | TRBD1 | TRBJ2-2 | TRBV27 | CASSRPGTGYTGELFF | TGTGCCAGCAGTCGACCCGGGACAGGGTACACCGGGGAGCTGTTTTTT
NA | 16 | TRBD2 | TRBJ2-3 | TRBV9 | CASSVDGAGGPDTQYF | TGTGCCAGCAGCGTAGATGGAGCGGGAGGGCCAGATACGCAGTATTTT
NA | 12 | NA | TRBJ2-7 | TRBV2 | CASSDRVNEQYF | TGTGCCAGCAGTGACCGGGTAAACGAGCAGTACTTC
NA | 13 | NA | TRBJ2-2 | TRBV9 | CASSWTGDGELFF | TGTGCCAGCAGCTGGACGGGGGACGGGGAGCTGTTTTTT
NA | 16 | NA | TRBJ2-2 | TRBV28 | CASSLFGTLNTGELFF | TGTGCCAGCAGTTTGTTCGGGACTCTAAACACCGGGGAGCTGTTTTTT
NA | 17 | NA | TRBJ2-1 | TRBV25-1 | CASSEVFGTDTNNEQFF | TGTGCCAGCAGTGAAGTATTCGGTACGGATACCAACAATGAGCAGTTCTTC
NA | 14 | NA | TRBJ2-7 | TRBV28 | CASSGPAATYEQYF | TGTGCCAGCAGCGGTCCGGCAGCGACCTACGAGCAGTACTTC
NA | 13 | NA | TRBJ1-1 | TRBV5-1 | CASSLKAATEAFF | TGCGCCAGCAGCTTGAAGGCGGCCACTGAAGCTTTCTTT
NA | 17 | TRBD1 | TRBJ1-4 | TRBV28 | CASSTRRQGTYNEKLFF | TGTGCCAGCAGTACCCGTCGACAGGGCACTTACAATGAAAAACTGTTTTTT
NA | 14 | NA | TRBJ1-2 | TRBV10-2 | CASSRDEANYGYTF | TGCGCCAGCTCCAGGGACGAGGCTAACTATGGCTACACCTTC
NA | 15 | NA | TRBJ2-2 | TRBV6-5 | CASIIGVSYGGELFF | TGTGCCAGCATAATAGGGGTATCTTATGGTGGGGAGCTGTTTTTT
NA | 15 | NA | TRBJ2-3 | TRBV13 | CASSLNVALTDTQYF | TGTGCCAGCAGCTTAAATGTAGCGCTGACAGATACGCAGTATTTT